This T cell receptor beta chain emerged from a study of blood T cell repertoires in COVID-19. As originally analysed: Reference gene primer amplification gave estimated nucleated cell counts. Generated by immunoSEQ multiplex PCR, the TCRdb table keeps only in-frame clones and is missing some. V, J and clone size derive from that table, while D and trimming were established from the DNA sequence. The sample yields under 200,000 clones, about 90% seen once. V was cut by 0 bases and J by 1 base, with 7 bases left in between. The germline V gene encodes CDR1 SGDLS and CDR2 YYNGEE. The CDR3 sequence is 14 residues long.

The chain employs TRBV9 and TRBJ2-5; perhaps TRBD1 as D (5 bases). The receptor was isolated from a man in his sixties with active or convalescent COVID-19. The sample consisted of peripheral blood. CDR3 in DNA: TGTGCCAGCAGCGTAGGGGGCAGCCAAGAGACCCAGTACTTC. It specifies CASSVGGSQETQYF.